This TCR beta chain was sequenced for a study of T cell changes during pregnancy in multiple sclerosis (dated by TCRdb to the late 2010s). Some background on the complete study: The study looked at changes in the T cell repertoire across pregnancy in women with multiple sclerosis.

Libraries were prepared through the immunoSEQ multiplex PCR assay. The clones in this table, taken by TCRdb from immuneACCESS, are in-frame only. Not every clone is retained; where verified, under half of the shortfall comes from an unresolved V gene, and the cause of the rest is unknown. The sample profile shows tens of thousands of clones; nearly 95% of them were found once. The top ten clones comprise 2% to 2.5% of the sample. The germline V gene provides CDR1 SGHTA and CDR2 FQGTGA. The CDR3, cysteine through phenylalanine, is 14 amino acids long. CDR3 DNA is the only sequence kept; it has 42 bases, read in frame from the first base. V is cut back by 0 bases and J by 7 bases, with 4 bases in the junction unmatched. Comment on this clone: There is no known antigen for this receptor. One base away there is no much larger clone; base qualities are not given.

This sequence originates from a female donor with multiple sclerosis, enrolled in a pregnancy study. The chain links TRBV7-3 with TRBJ2-7, and 9 junction bases match TRBD1. The sequencing here drew on peripheral blood, taken in the third trimester of pregnancy. The bases read TGTGCCAGCAGCTTAACGACAGGGGGGAAAGAGCAGTACTTC. Its translation is CASSLTTGGKEQYF.